The entry below gives a single T cell receptor beta chain sequence along with its context. Its antigen is still unknown. The sort gate was single viable CD3+CD4+CD8-CD45RO+ cells for memory CD4+ T cells. Total CD4+ T cells were enriched by CD4 positive selection. These data are taken from a study of memory CD4+ T cells and cytomegalovirus serostatus. Study in general: Of the healthy Belgian adults, fewer than 10 were CMV seropositive and approximately 25 seronegative.

Source study methods: Out-of-frame sequences were removed, leaving roughly 2.1 million distinct TCRbeta sequences. Some clones are missing from TCRdb's copy, which holds only in-frame ones; the method was immunoSEQ multiplex PCR. V and J calls and clone size are as listed in that table; D and trimming were resolved from the DNA. The table includes roughly 50,000 clones, over 75% detected once. Study-wide results and caveats: Suggested: most of the CMV-linked TCR signature lies in CD4+ memory cells.

The CDR3 is 13 residues long. Trimming took 2 bases from V and 10 from J, leaving 14 bases between them. The germline CDR1 and CDR2 sequences are MNHEY and SMNVEV (reference sequence). Material for sequencing was memory CD4+ T cells from blood. The source is an adult in good health and CMV-seronegative. The chain combines TRBV27 with TRBJ1-1, with D perhaps matching TRBD1 (6 bases). CDR3 amino acids: CASSLRQGPGAFF. The CDR3 nucleotides are TGTGCCAGCAGTTTACGGCAGGGGCCGGGAGCTTTCTTT.